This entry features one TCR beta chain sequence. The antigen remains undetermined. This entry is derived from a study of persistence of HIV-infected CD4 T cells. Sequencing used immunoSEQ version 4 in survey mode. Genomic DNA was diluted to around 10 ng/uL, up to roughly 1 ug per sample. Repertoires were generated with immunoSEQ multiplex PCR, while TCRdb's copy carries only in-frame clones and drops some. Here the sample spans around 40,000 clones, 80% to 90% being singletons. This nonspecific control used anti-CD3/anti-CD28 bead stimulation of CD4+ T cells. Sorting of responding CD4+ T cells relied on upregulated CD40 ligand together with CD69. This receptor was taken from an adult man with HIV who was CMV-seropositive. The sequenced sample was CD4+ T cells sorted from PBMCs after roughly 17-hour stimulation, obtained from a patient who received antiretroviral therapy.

The CDR3 bases are TGTGCCAGCAGTCCCGGGACTACCCTCGGGGAGCTGTTTTTT. Translated, it gives CASSPGTTLGELFF. The rearrangement uses TRBV5-8 and TRBJ2-2; 7 bases are a match to TRBD2. The junction had 8 bases not matched to a gene; V was cut back by 5 bases and J by 7 bases. This CDR3 has 14 residues. Germline lookup yields CDR1 SGHTS and CDR2 YDEGEE.